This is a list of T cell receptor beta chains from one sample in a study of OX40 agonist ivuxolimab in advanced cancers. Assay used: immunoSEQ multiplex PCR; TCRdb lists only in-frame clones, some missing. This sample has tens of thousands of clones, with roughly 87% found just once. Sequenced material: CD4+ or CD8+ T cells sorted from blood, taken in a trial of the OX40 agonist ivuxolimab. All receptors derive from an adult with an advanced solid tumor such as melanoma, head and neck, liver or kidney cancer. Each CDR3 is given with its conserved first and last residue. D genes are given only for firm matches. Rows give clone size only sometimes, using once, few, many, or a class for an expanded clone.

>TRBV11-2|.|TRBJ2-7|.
CASSFWGAYEQYF
TGTGCCAGCAGCTTCTGGGGAGCATACGAGCAGTACTTC
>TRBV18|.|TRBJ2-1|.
CASSALEGDEQFF
TGTGCCAGCTCCGCGCTTGAGGGTGATGAGCAGTTCTTC
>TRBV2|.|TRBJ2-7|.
CALRRGEDEQYF
TGTGCCTTAAGACGGGGTGAGGACGAGCAGTACTTC
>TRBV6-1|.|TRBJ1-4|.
CASSEGGKATNEKLFF
TGTGCCAGCAGTGAGGGTGGGAAGGCGACTAATGAAAAACTGTTTTTT
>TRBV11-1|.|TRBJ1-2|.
CASSLGRGQGAEGYTF
TGTGCCAGCAGCTTAGGTCGGGGTCAGGGTGCGGAAGGCTACACCTTC
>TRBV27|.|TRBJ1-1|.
CASSLFLGGTEAFF
TGTGCCAGCAGTTTATTTCTGGGCGGTACTGAAGCTTTCTTT
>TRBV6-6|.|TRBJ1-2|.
CASSYGAINYGYTF
TGTGCCAGCAGTTATGGGGCGATCAACTATGGCTACACCTTC
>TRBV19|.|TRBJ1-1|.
CASSIIMGTEAFF
TGTGCCAGTAGTATAATAATGGGCACTGAAGCTTTCTTT
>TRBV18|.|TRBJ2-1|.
CASSPIAGNYNEQFF
TGTGCCAGCTCACCAATTGCAGGGAACTACAATGAGCAGTTCTTC
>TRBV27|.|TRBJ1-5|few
CASGPTPHQPQHF
TGTGCCAGCGGTCCCACTCCTCATCAGCCCCAGCATTTT
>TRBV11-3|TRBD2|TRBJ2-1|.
CASSPGTSGRGEQFF
TGTGCCAGCAGCCCCGGGACTAGCGGGAGAGGTGAGCAGTTCTTC
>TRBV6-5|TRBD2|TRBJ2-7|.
CASSLAGGTYEQYF
TGTGCCAGCAGTTTAGCGGGAGGAACCTACGAGCAGTACTTC